This is a list of T cell receptor beta chains from one sample in a study of brain T cells in children with intractable seizures. Method: immunoSEQ multiplex PCR; TCRdb's copy keeps in-frame clones and lacks some. The sample carries 65,000 to 85,000 clones, around 93% recorded once. The material sequenced was peripheral blood, taken at surgery. These receptors were collected from a boy under three years old with tuberous sclerosis and intractable seizures. Each CDR3 is given with its conserved first and last residue. D genes are given only for firm matches. Rows may omit the clone size; those that give it use once, few, many or a size class.

v_call: TRBV29-1; d_call: .; clone_size: .; j_call: TRBJ2-5; cdr3_nt: TGCAGCGTTGAAGTAAGGGAGCGAGCTCCCCAGTACTTC; cdr3_aa: CSVEVRERAPQYF
v_call: TRBV27; d_call: TRBD2; clone_size: .; j_call: TRBJ2-7; cdr3_nt: TGTGCCAGCAGTTCTCGGGAGGGAAGATCCTACGAGCAGTACTTC; cdr3_aa: CASSSREGRSYEQYF
v_call: TRBV29-1; d_call: .; clone_size: .; j_call: TRBJ2-2; cdr3_nt: TGCAGCGTTGAAGATCCAGACACCGGGGAGCTGTTTTTT; cdr3_aa: CSVEDPDTGELFF
v_call: TRBV19; d_call: .; clone_size: .; j_call: TRBJ1-2; cdr3_nt: TGTGCCAGTAGTATGGACGGGGCCGGAGGGTTGGGCTATGGCTACACCTTC; cdr3_aa: CASSMDGAGGLGYGYTF
v_call: TRBV30; d_call: TRBD1; clone_size: once; j_call: TRBJ1-1; cdr3_nt: TGTGCCTGGAGTGGGGGGACAGGGTACGCTTTCTTT; cdr3_aa: CAWSGGTGYAFF
v_call: TRBV11-2; d_call: .; clone_size: .; j_call: TRBJ2-7; cdr3_nt: TGTGCCAGCAGCTTTGGGGGGCAGGCCTACGAGCAGTACTTC; cdr3_aa: CASSFGGQAYEQYF
v_call: TRBV5-8; d_call: .; clone_size: once; j_call: TRBJ1-1; cdr3_nt: TGTGCCAGCAGCTTGGTAGGGATTGACACTGAAGCTTTCTTT; cdr3_aa: CASSLVGIDTEAFF
v_call: TRBV5-4; d_call: TRBD1; clone_size: .; j_call: TRBJ1-2; cdr3_nt: TGTGCCAGCAGCCTAATCGACAGGGGGCTCTACGGCTACACCTTC; cdr3_aa: CASSLIDRGLYGYTF
v_call: TRBV11-3; d_call: .; clone_size: .; j_call: TRBJ2-3; cdr3_nt: TGTGCCAGCAGCTTAGATGCAGGCACAGATACGCAGTATTTT; cdr3_aa: CASSLDAGTDTQYF
v_call: TRBV24-1; d_call: .; clone_size: .; j_call: TRBJ2-5; cdr3_nt: TGTGCCACCAGTGATCGACTTAAAGAGACCCAGTACTTC; cdr3_aa: CATSDRLKETQYF
v_call: TRBV19; d_call: .; clone_size: .; j_call: TRBJ1-2; cdr3_nt: TGTGCCAGTAGTACTCGGGGACACTTCTATGGCTACACCTTC; cdr3_aa: CASSTRGHFYGYTF
v_call: TRBV27; d_call: .; clone_size: .; j_call: TRBJ1-2; cdr3_nt: TGTGCCAGCAGTTCCGGGACTCTTCATGGCTACACCTTC; cdr3_aa: CASSSGTLHGYTF
v_call: TRBV11-2; d_call: TRBD1; clone_size: once; j_call: TRBJ1-3; cdr3_nt: TGTGCCAGCGCAGGGGGATATCTCCTGAACACCATATATTTT; cdr3_aa: CASAGGYLLNTIYF
v_call: TRBV6-1; d_call: TRBD2; clone_size: .; j_call: TRBJ2-3; cdr3_nt: TGTGCCAGCAGTGAATCGGCTAGCGGGCCCGTTTGGACGCAGTATTTT; cdr3_aa: CASSESASGPVWTQYF
v_call: TRBV24-1; d_call: TRBD2; clone_size: .; j_call: TRBJ2-1; cdr3_nt: TGTGCCACCAGTGATACCCGACTAGCAGACAATGAGCAGTTCTTC; cdr3_aa: CATSDTRLADNEQFF
v_call: TRBV19; d_call: TRBD2; clone_size: .; j_call: TRBJ2-5; cdr3_nt: TGTGCCAGTAGTATAGGGGTAGCGGGAGGTCGGGAGACCCAGTACTTC; cdr3_aa: CASSIGVAGGRETQYF
v_call: TRBV11-2; d_call: .; clone_size: .; j_call: TRBJ1-2; cdr3_nt: TGTGCCAGCAGCCTTCAATCGGACGCTAACTATGGCTACACCTTC; cdr3_aa: CASSLQSDANYGYTF
v_call: TRBV5-1; d_call: TRBD2; clone_size: once; j_call: TRBJ2-5; cdr3_nt: TGCGCCAGCAGCCGGGGGGGCCAGGAGACCCAGTACTTC; cdr3_aa: CASSRGGQETQYF
v_call: TRBV7-9; d_call: .; clone_size: .; j_call: TRBJ1-1; cdr3_nt: TGTGCCAGCAGCTTAGCAATAAGTCGCACTGAAGCTTTCTTT; cdr3_aa: CASSLAISRTEAFF
v_call: TRBV4-1; d_call: .; clone_size: once; j_call: TRBJ1-6; cdr3_nt: TGCGCCAGCAGCCAAGATCCGCGTGTTGGACAGAGGAGCTCACCCCTCCACTTT; cdr3_aa: CASSQDPRVGQRSSPLHF
v_call: TRBV6-6; d_call: .; clone_size: .; j_call: TRBJ1-2; cdr3_nt: TGTGCCAGCAGGACGACAGATGGCTACACCTTC; cdr3_aa: CASRTTDGYTF
v_call: TRBV19; d_call: .; clone_size: .; j_call: TRBJ1-5; cdr3_nt: TGTGCCAGTCAAACGGACGGCCTTTACAATCAGCCCCAGCATTTT; cdr3_aa: CASQTDGLYNQPQHF
v_call: TRBV9; d_call: TRBD1; clone_size: .; j_call: TRBJ1-1; cdr3_nt: TGTGCCAGCAGCCCCTCTTACAGGGGTCAGGTAGAAGCTTTCTTT; cdr3_aa: CASSPSYRGQVEAFF
v_call: TRBV11-2; d_call: .; clone_size: .; j_call: TRBJ2-5; cdr3_nt: TGTGCCAGCAGCTTAGATCGGCTACAAGAGACCCAGTACTTC; cdr3_aa: CASSLDRLQETQYF
v_call: TRBV6-5; d_call: .; clone_size: .; j_call: TRBJ1-4; cdr3_nt: TGTGCCAGCAGTTACGAGAGTAAAACAACTAATGAAAAACTGTTTTTT; cdr3_aa: CASSYESKTTNEKLFF
v_call: TRBV13; d_call: TRBD2; clone_size: .; j_call: TRBJ2-7; cdr3_nt: TGTGCCAGCAGCCCTGCCGGGACTAGCGGGGGGGCCTACGAGCAGTACTTC; cdr3_aa: CASSPAGTSGGAYEQYF
v_call: TRBV6-5; d_call: .; clone_size: .; j_call: TRBJ1-5; cdr3_nt: TGTGCCAGCACTCCGGGAAGTAGTCCAGACCAGCCCCAGCATTTT; cdr3_aa: CASTPGSSPDQPQHF
v_call: TRBV7-9; d_call: TRBD1; clone_size: medium-sized; j_call: TRBJ1-2; cdr3_nt: TGTGCCAGCAGCGCCGGACAGGGGGCCTATGGCTACACCTTC; cdr3_aa: CASSAGQGAYGYTF
v_call: TRBV11-2; d_call: TRBD2; clone_size: .; j_call: TRBJ2-3; cdr3_nt: TGTGCCAGTACTAGCGAGTACACAGATACGCAGTATTTT; cdr3_aa: CASTSEYTDTQYF
v_call: TRBV24-1; d_call: .; clone_size: once; j_call: TRBJ2-3; cdr3_nt: TGTGCCACCAGCGACCCCCAGGCACCCACAGATACGCAGTATTTT; cdr3_aa: CATSDPQAPTDTQYF
v_call: TRBV6-1; d_call: .; clone_size: .; j_call: TRBJ1-1; cdr3_nt: TGTGCCAGCAGTGAAAGTTGGCAGCTGAACACTGAAGCTTTCTTT; cdr3_aa: CASSESWQLNTEAFF